This is a list of T cell receptor beta chains from one sample in a study of regulatory T cells in long-lasting Graves disease. Each CDR3 protein gets one entry after TCRdb re-called the multiplex PCR reads with MiXCR. The top ten hold around 30% of the sample, which has almost 350,000 distinct CDR3 sequences, roughly a fifth seen once. This specimen was peripheral blood mononuclear cells (PBMCs), taken when the disease was refractory, from a patient treated with antithyroid drugs. Source of these receptors: a female donor with Graves disease. CDR3s include the opening cysteine and the closing phenylalanine or tryptophan. D genes are given only for firm matches. Clone size, where shown, is once, few, many, or a class for clones that have expanded.

>TRBJ2-7|-|many|TRBV20-1
TGCAGTGCTAAACCCGGGACCCGAGTTTACGAGCAGTACTTC
CSAKPGTRVYEQYF
>TRBJ2-1|TRBD1|-|TRBV28
TGTGCCAGCAGTTTACCCAGCGACAGGGATGAGCAGTTCTTC
CASSLPSDRDEQFF
>TRBJ2-2|TRBD1|-|TRBV6-1
TGTGCCAGCAGTGGGCCGACAGGGGGTGGGAACACCGGGGAGCTGTTTTTT
CASSGPTGGGNTGELFF
>TRBJ2-7|-|many|TRBV28
TGTGCCAGCAGTTTAGATCTTTTCAGGGGAGGAGTGGAGCAGTACTTC
CASSLDLFRGGVEQYF
>TRBJ1-1|-|few|TRBV9
TGTGCCAGCAGCGTAGGTCCCCAGGGAGAAGCTTTCTTT
CASSVGPQGEAFF
>TRBJ2-3|TRBD2|-|TRBV6-2/TRBV6-3
TGTGCCAGCAGTTTCCTCGCGAGCGGGGGGAGGTTCGGCACAGATACGCAGTATTTT
CASSFLASGGRFGTDTQYF
>TRBJ1-6|-|-|TRBV10-3
TGTGCCATCAGTGAGTCTGGCAGGGGATATAATTCACCCCTCCACTTT
CAISESGRGYNSPLHF
>TRBJ2-1|TRBD2|few|TRBV12-3/TRBV12-4
TGTGCCAGCAGTTCGCCGGGACTAGCGGTTTACAATGAGCAGTTCTTC
CASSSPGLAVYNEQFF
>TRBJ1-5|-|-|TRBV30
TGTGGCTGGAGTACGGGCAATCAGCCCCAGCATTTT
CGWSTGNQPQHF
>TRBJ2-7|TRBD2|few|TRBV5-1
TGCGCCAGCAGCTTGGAGCTAGCGGACTCCTACGAGCAGTACTTC
CASSLELADSYEQYF
>TRBJ2-3|TRBD1|few|TRBV28
TGTGCCAGCAGCCGTGGCCACTTAGGACAGGGCGAGAATTTT
CASSRGHLGQGENF
>TRBJ2-7|-|many|TRBV20-1
TGCAGTGCTGACCGGGACCCTACCTACGAGCAGTACTTC
CSADRDPTYEQYF
>TRBJ2-7|TRBD1|-|TRBV5-5
TGTGCCAGCAGCGCAGGGACAGGGATCTACGAGCAGTACTTC
CASSAGTGIYEQYF
>TRBJ1-4|-|-|TRBV7-9
TGTGCCAGCAGCTTAGTGGATAGTGGTAACGAAAAACTGTTTTTT
CASSLVDSGNEKLFF
>TRBJ2-5|TRBD2|-|TRBV7-9
TGTGCCAGCAGCTCACTAGCGGGGAAGTACCAAGAGACCCAGTACTTC
CASSSLAGKYQETQYF
>TRBJ1-2|-|many|TRBV13
TGTGCCAGCAGCTTAGCACCAGACTATGGCTACACCTTC
CASSLAPDYGYTF
>TRBJ1-4|TRBD1|many|TRBV11-1
TGTGCCAGCAGCCACGGACAGGGAGTTTTCGGTGAAAAACTGTTTTTT
CASSHGQGVFGEKLFF
>TRBJ2-3|-|-|TRBV3-1
TGTGCCAGCAGCTCAGCCGGGACGACTAGCACAGATACGCAGTATTTT
CASSSAGTTSTDTQYF
>TRBJ2-3|-|-|TRBV7-9
TGTGCCAGCAGCTCAACTAAGCAAATAGGGGATACGCAGTATTTT
CASSSTKQIGDTQYF
>TRBJ1-1|-|many|TRBV24-1
TGTGCCACCAGTGATTTGTTGGGGACTGAAGCTTTCTTT
CATSDLLGTEAFF
>TRBJ2-7|-|-|TRBV11-2
TGTGCCAGCAGTCGCGGGGCCGGGCGCGAGCAGTACTTC
CASSRGAGREQYF
>TRBJ2-5|-|-|TRBV5-1
TGCGCCAGCAGAGGTACCTCCGCGGGGACGGAGACCCAGTACTTC
CASRGTSAGTETQYF
>TRBJ1-2|-|many|TRBV15
TGTGCCACCAGCGGGTCCCCAGGGGTTTACTATGGCTACACCTTC
CATSGSPGVYYGYTF
>TRBJ1-1|-|once|TRBV5-4
TGTGCCAGCAGCCCGGGCGTCGGGAGGAACACTAAAGCTTTCTTT
CASSPGVGRNTKAFF
>TRBJ2-7|TRBD1|-|TRBV5-5
TGTGCCAGCAGCTCGCGGACAGGGGGGTCAGGGGAGCAGTACTTC
CASSSRTGGSGEQYF
>TRBJ1-4|TRBD1|many|TRBV6-1
TGTGCCAGCAGTCGGGACAGGGGTTATGAAAAACTGTTTTTT
CASSRDRGYEKLFF
>TRBJ2-7|TRBD2|-|TRBV5-5
TGTGCCAGCAGCTTGGAGGGTAGCAGCGGGGGTGCAAACTACGAGCAGTACTTC
CASSLEGSSGGANYEQYF
>TRBJ2-7|TRBD2|few|TRBV5-6
TGTGCCAGCAGCCCGGGGACTAGCGGGAGGGGGACCTACGAGCAGTGCTTC
CASSPGTSGRGTYEQCF
>TRBJ1-5|-|-|TRBV28
TGTGCCAGCAGCTACCCCGTCGGAGGCAATCAGCCCCAGCATTTT
CASSYPVGGNQPQHF
>TRBJ1-1|-|-|TRBV24-1
TGTGCCACCAGTTGGGGCCCGAACACTGAAGCTTTCTTT
CATSWGPNTEAFF
>TRBJ1-1|-|many|TRBV6-1
TGTGCCAGCAGTGAAGAAGACGGAATGAACACTGAAGCTTTCTTT
CASSEEDGMNTEAFF
>TRBJ2-5|-|many|TRBV6-5
TGTGCCAGCAGTTACTCGATTTCGGGGTTAAGAGAGACCCAGTACTTC
CASSYSISGLRETQYF
>TRBJ1-1|-|many|TRBV2
TGTGCCAGCACCCGACAGAGTGAAGCTTTCTTT
CASTRQSEAFF
>TRBJ1-6|-|few|TRBV6-2/TRBV6-3
TGTGCCAGCAGCCCCACAGGGATCGGTTCACCCCTCCACTTT
CASSPTGIGSPLHF
>TRBJ1-2|-|few|TRBV19
TGTGCCAGTAGTAGTACCCTAAATGGCTACACCTTC
CASSSTLNGYTF
>TRBJ2-3|TRBD1|-|TRBV29-1
TGCAGCGTTAGACAGGGGGGCACAGATACGCAGTATTTT
CSVRQGGTDTQYF
>TRBJ1-1|-|many|TRBV6-2/TRBV6-3
TGTGCCAGCAGTTACTCCGAGACACTGAACACTGAAGCTTTCTTT
CASSYSETLNTEAFF
>TRBJ2-7|TRBD1|many|TRBV2
TGTGCCAGCGCTAAAGAGGGGACAGGGACTTACGAGCAGTACTTC
CASAKEGTGTYEQYF
>TRBJ1-1|-|few|TRBV10-3
TGTGCCATCATCGCGCGCCTGAACACTGAAGCTTTCTTT
CAIIARLNTEAFF
>TRBJ1-1|-|-|TRBV7-9
TGTGCCAGCAGCTTAACCAATCTCCGGGACCCGAACACTGAAGCTTTCTTT
CASSLTNLRDPNTEAFF
>TRBJ2-6|-|many|TRBV11-1
TGTGCCAGCAGCTCAAGGTCCTCTGGGGCCAACGTCCTGACTTTC
CASSSRSSGANVLTF
>TRBJ2-2|TRBD1|few|TRBV11-2
TGTGCCAGCAGCTTCCCTACAGGGGGTGGTAACACCGGGGAGCTGTTTTTT
CASSFPTGGGNTGELFF
>TRBJ2-2|TRBD1|-|TRBV28
TGTGCCAGCAGTTTCTTGGCCGGACAGGGGAACACCGGGGAGCTGTTTTTT
CASSFLAGQGNTGELFF
>TRBJ1-1|-|few|TRBV3-1
TGTGCCAGCAGCCAAGCGGGACTTACTGAAGCTTTCTTT
CASSQAGLTEAFF
>TRBJ1-3|-|-|TRBV20-1
TGCAGTGCACCCTCCGCAGGGTTCTCTGGAAACACCATATATTTT
CSAPSAGFSGNTIYF
>TRBJ2-5|-|many|TRBV5-5
TGTGCCAGCAGCTACCTGAGGCAGCAAGAGACCCAGTACTTC
CASSYLRQQETQYF
>TRBJ1-6|-|-|TRBV11-2
TGTGCCAGCAGCCATTCTCCCCCGGGGGCCAGCTATAATTCACCCCTCCACTTT
CASSHSPPGASYNSPLHF
>TRBJ2-7|-|many|TRBV20-1
TGCAGTGCTAGTACCGGGGGTGCATACGAGCAGTACTTC
CSASTGGAYEQYF